A selection of T cell receptor beta chains follows, all from one sample in a study of blood T cell dynamics during melanoma immunotherapy. Here immunoSEQ multiplex PCR was the method, and the copy in TCRdb shows in-frame clones only, minus some. The table has about 16,000 clones, approximately 89% seen once. The starting material was blood, obtained from a patient treated with checkpoint blockade. The receptor source for this set is a human donor with melanoma. Both conserved end residues are part of each CDR3. D genes are given only for firm matches.

d_call | j_call | v_call | cdr3_aa | cdr3_nt
NA | TRBJ2-3 | TRBV6-1 | CASSERGTQYF | TGTGCCAGCAGTGAAAGAGGTACGCAGTATTTT
TRBD2 | TRBJ2-7 | TRBV19 | CASSIASSGGGEQYF | TGTGCCAGTAGTATAGCGTCTAGCGGGGGAGGCGAGCAGTACTTC
NA | TRBJ2-7 | TRBV6-5 | CASRPTGRFPEQYF | TGTGCCAGCAGGCCGACAGGTCGATTCCCCGAGCAGTACTTC
NA | TRBJ2-7 | TRBV7-8 | CASSLAAGSYEQYF | TGTGCCAGCAGCTTAGCCGCGGGCTCCTACGAGCAGTACTTC
TRBD1 | TRBJ2-7 | TRBV19 | CASSPLRDRASYEQYF | TGTGCCAGTAGTCCCCTACGGGACAGGGCATCCTACGAGCAGTACTTC
NA | TRBJ1-5 | TRBV2 | CASSDPTSREQPQHF | TGTGCCAGCAGTGACCCGACTAGCAGGGAACAGCCCCAGCATTTT
NA | TRBJ1-1 | TRBV7-2 | CASSLVQGRTEAFF | TGTGCCAGCAGCTTAGTGCAGGGTCGGACTGAAGCTTTCTTT
NA | TRBJ1-6 | TRBV15 | CATSRDRADSPLHF | TGTGCCACCAGCAGAGATAGGGCAGATTCACCCCTCCACTTT
TRBD1 | TRBJ1-1 | TRBV27 | CASSYPTGQGWSEAFF | TGTGCCAGCAGTTACCCAACGGGACAGGGTTGGTCTGAAGCTTTCTTT
TRBD1 | TRBJ2-7 | TRBV5-6 | CASSLTGGFYEQYF | TGTGCCAGCAGCTTGACAGGGGGCTTCTACGAGCAGTACTTC
NA | TRBJ2-4 | TRBV7-9 | CASSLDGGSARNIQYF | TGTGCCAGCAGCTTAGATGGGGGGTCGGCGAGAAACATTCAGTACTTC
TRBD1 | TRBJ1-3 | TRBV30 | CAWSSMRGLGNTIYF | TGTGCCTGGAGTAGTATGAGGGGGCTCGGAAACACCATATATTTT